This TCR beta chain was captured in a study of blood T cell repertoires in COVID-19. In the authors' workflow: Nucleated cell counts were estimated from reference gene primer amplification. Libraries were prepared by immunoSEQ multiplex PCR; TCRdb keeps only in-frame clonotypes and omits some of them. V and J calls and clone size are given by that table; D and trimming were obtained from the DNA. The sample has some 40,000 clones, 80% to 90% seen once. CDR3 size: 17 residues. The germline V gene has CDR1 SGHTA and CDR2 FQGNSA. Trimming stripped 4 bases from V and 3 bases from J, with 21 bases between.

The source material was peripheral blood. The chain couples TRBV7-2 to TRBJ1-2; D gene unclear. The receptor comes from a man in his 60s in a cohort sampled during active COVID-19. The CDR3 protein is CASSSVLLLGGDYGYTF. DNA for the CDR3: TGTGCCAGCAGCTCAGTTTTGCTGCTGGGCGGGGACTATGGCTACACCTTC.